This T cell receptor beta chain derives from a study of T cell changes during pregnancy in multiple sclerosis. This CDR3 contains 12 residues. CDR1 and CDR2 (germline): ENHRY, SYGVKD. In its sample, this clone was seen once. Method: immunoSEQ multiplex PCR; TCRdb's copy keeps in-frame clones and lacks some. Found here are 20,000 to 25,000 clones, around four fifths of them singletons; the top ten hold 15% to 19%. The V call is TRBV10-3, the J call TRBJ2-1, with D possibly being TRBD1 (5 bases). Source: CD8+ T cells from peripheral blood mononuclear cells, taken in the first trimester of pregnancy. The receptor comes from a female donor in good health, enrolled as a control in a pregnancy study. The CDR3 DNA follows: TGTGCTACTTCCGGACACTACAATGAGCAGTTCTTC. It translates to CATSGHYNEQFF.